This T cell receptor beta chain was captured in a study of T cells in Graves' hyperthyroidism and ophthalmopathy. RNA transcripts provided the source from which TCR beta CDR3 regions were amplified. First-round RT-PCR with HTBI primers amplified the TCR CDR3 region. TCRdb independently ran MiXCR on the multiplex PCR reads; one entry per CDR3 protein. The repertoire holds fewer than 110,000 distinct CDR3 sequences, with 15% to 20% as singletons. Germline CDR1 is MDHEN and CDR2 is SYDVKM. Trimming left V 3 bases short and J 5 bases short, with 19 bases between. The CDR3 loop spans 16 amino acids. This clonotype was recorded many times.

This TCR came from a woman aged 50 to 60 with Graves' hyperthyroidism. The sample comprised blood. The chain carries TRBV28 and TRBJ1-2; maybe TRBD1 (5 bases). CDR3 DNA: TGTGCCAGCAGTTTTGCGGTGGGGGGACGAGCTTATGGCTACACCTTC. As protein: CASSFAVGGRAYGYTF.